The sequence of this TCR beta chain was determined in a study of blood T cell repertoires in COVID-19. Those who participated ranged in age from roughly 18 to 95 years and resided in about two dozen US areas. Per the study methods: Nucleated cell number was recorded as an estimate derived from reference gene primer amplification. Data came from immunoSEQ multiplex PCR; TCRdb stores just in-frame clones and leaves some out. V, J and clone size are those of that table, while D and trimming were read from the DNA. Found here are around 150,000 clones, roughly 84% of them singletons; the top ten hold over 10%. The germline V gene encodes CDR1 SNHLY and CDR2 FYNNEI. This CDR3 contains 11 residues. V lost 3 bases, J lost 9 bases, and 8 bases lay in between.

The specimen sequenced was PBMCs or T cells enriched from blood (not recorded which). The chain employs TRBV2 and TRBJ1-1; D gene unclear. The TCR sequence derives from an older woman who had recovered from COVID-19. Here the CDR3 DNA reads TGTGCCAGCAGTGACCTAGATAAAGCTTTCTTT. Its translation is CASSDLDKAFF.